Described below is a single TCR beta chain sequence and its context. In the authors' methods: Reference gene primer amplification gave nucleated cell count estimates. Some clones are missing from TCRdb's copy, which holds only in-frame ones; the method was immunoSEQ multiplex PCR. D and trimming were read from the DNA, whereas the V and J calls and clone size are those reported in that table. The sample holds roughly 410,000 clones, 80% to 90% seen once. The data were obtained in a study of blood T cell repertoires in COVID-19. Whole-study context: Collection of acute and convalescent COVID-19 samples took place in the United States, Italy and Spain. From T cells, B-cell-depleted T cells, or PBMCs came the material, which was cDNA or gDNA.

The CDR3 has 12 residues. V was shortened by 6 bases and J by 6 bases, with 12 bases between the two germline ends. The germline V gene encodes CDR1 MNHEY and CDR2 SVGAGI. A Seattle source enrolled patients during active infection and followed them longitudinally. Sequenced material: peripheral blood. This receptor was identified in a woman aged 55-70 years with COVID-19, enrolled during active disease. The chain is built from TRBV6-5 and TRBJ2-7; D unresolved. Written as DNA, the CDR3 is TGTGCCAGCAGCCCCACGGCAGGCGAGCAGTACTTC. Translating it yields CASSPTAGEQYF.